A single sample gave rise to the 27 T cell receptor beta chains below, sequenced in a study of Graves' ophthalmopathy and Graves' hyperthyroidism. The authors amplified TCR beta CDR3 regions, and they did so from RNA transcripts for repertoire sequencing. HTBI primers were used in a first-round RT-PCR, which preceded a second-round multiplex PCR. TCRdb used MiXCR to reprocess the multiplex PCR reads, holding one entry per CDR3 protein. The table shows around 1.1 million distinct CDR3 sequences, with about 38% occurring only once. Specimen: peripheral blood or thyroid tissue (not recorded which). The receptors shown here come from an adult man with Graves' hyperthyroidism.

This clonotype appeared a single time. An end of the junction differs from the germline gene, which may be a read error. This sequence joins TRBV10-3 and TRBJ2-6; D is perhaps TRBD2 (5 bases). The CDR3 runs to 14 residues. The V gene's germline CDR1 is ENHRY and CDR2 SYGVKD. CDR3 nucleotides: TGTGCCATCAGTGACGCGGGTGGCGGTCACACTGAAGCTTTC. Amino acids: CAISDAGGGHTEAF.

V and J are TRBV10-3 and TRBJ1-1; 11 positions match TRBD1. The CDR3 is 17 residues long. The ends lost 2 bases at V and 5 bases at J; junction bases unmatched: 10. Germline V gene sequence: CDR1 ENHRY, CDR2 SYGVKD. As DNA, the CDR3 is TGTGCCATCAGTGAGCCGGGGACAGGGGGAAGGGGAACTGAAGCTTTCTTT. The encoded protein is CAISEPGTGGRGTEAFF.

The gene calls are TRBV2 and TRBJ2-5; 10 bases fit TRBD1. There are 12 residues in the CDR3. Looked up from germline, CDR1 is SNHLY and CDR2 is FYNNEI. J was trimmed by 8 bases and V by 9 bases; bases with no gene match: 6. The CDR3 coding sequence is TGTGCCAGTAGACAGGGGGCTAAAACCCAGTACTTC. Protein sequence: CASRQGAKTQYF. Variable domain in full (rest from reference TRBV2 and TRBJ2-5): EPEVTQTPSHQVTQMGQEVILRCVPISNHLYFYWYRQILGQKVEFLVSFYNNEISEKSEIFDDQFSVERPDGSNFTLKIRSTKLEDSAMYFCASRQGAKTQYFGPGTRLLVL.

V usage is TRBV6-5 and J usage is TRBJ2-7, with D possibly being TRBD1 (6 bases). V dropped 2 bases and J dropped 4 bases, with 12 bases sitting between them. This CDR3 has 14 amino acids. Germline-derived CDR1 and CDR2 are MNHEY and SVGAGI. The DNA of the CDR3 is TGTGCCAGCAGTTACCGCTCACAGGGATACGAGCAGTACTTC. This codes for CASSYRSQGYEQYF.

The chain recombines TRBV29-1 with TRBJ2-5; maybe TRBD2 (5 bases). This CDR3 comprises 13 residues. V dropped 7 bases and J dropped 4 bases, with 16 bases sitting between them. Germline lookup yields CDR1 SQVTM and CDR2 ANQGSEA. CDR3 bases: TGCAGCGCCCCGTGGGCCCGGGGAGAGACCCAGTACTTC. Translated: CSAPWARGETQYF.

Ten or more counts support this clonotype. The gene calls are TRBV4-3 and TRBJ1-4; 7 bases are shared with TRBD1. The CDR3 runs to 15 residues. In germline, CDR1 is LGHNA, CDR2 YSLEER. V lost 1 base to trimming and J lost 4 bases; unmatched junction nucleotides: 3. CDR3 sequence reads: CASSQAGTVNEKLFF. For the CDR3, the DNA is TGCGCCAGCAGCCAAGCCGGGACAGTTAATGAAAAACTGTTTTTT.

The genes are TRBV11-2 and TRBJ1-4; D uncertain. The CDR3 is 14 amino acids. CDR1 is SGHAT and CDR2 is FQNNGV in the germline V gene. Trimming removed 6 bases at V and 7 bases at J, with 15 bases between. The CDR3 DNA follows: TGTGCCAGCAGTCGTATTACTGGAGGTGAAAAACTGTTTTTT. It codes for CASSRITGGEKLFF.

This clonotype was counted once. Being one base from a much bigger clone, this may be a read error. The chain has TRBV20-1 and TRBJ2-5, with TRBD2 as a possible D gene (5 bases). Germline-derived CDR1 and CDR2 are DFQATT and SNEGSKA (reference sequence). This CDR3 has 16 amino acids. The CDR3 region has the DNA TGCAGTGCTGGAGATGGGCGAAATAGCGTAGAAGGGACCCAGTACTTC. This translates into CSAGDGRNSVEGTQYF.

This clonotype has at least ten counts. The rearrangement uses TRBV7-9 and TRBJ1-1; D is ambiguous. V lost 4 bases to trimming and J lost 0 bases, with 6 bases between them. The CDR3 runs 13 residues. Germline CDR1 and CDR2: SEHNR and FQNEAQ (reference sequence). The CDR3 loop is CASSSHLNTEAFF. The CDR3, as DNA: TGTGCCAGCAGCTCCCACTTGAACACTGAAGCTTTCTTT.

This clonotype was observed a few times. This chain links TRBV30 with TRBJ2-2; D uncertain. CDR1 and CDR2 (germline): GTSNPN, SVGIG (reference sequence). V gave up 2 bases and J gave up 5 bases, with 3 bases separating them. This CDR3 has 11 residues. DNA for the CDR3: TGTGCCTGGAGTTTAACCGGGGAGCTGTTTTTT. It is translated as CAWSLTGELFF.

The chain couples TRBV29-1 to TRBJ2-7, with 8 positions matching TRBD1. Germline V gene lookup returns CDR1 SQVTM and CDR2 ANQGSEA. V trimming: 6 bases; J trimming: 6 bases; junction bases outside the gene matches: 7. The CDR3 totals 12 residues. This CDR3 reads CSVPGQASEQYF. The CDR3 DNA is TGCAGCGTCCCGGGACAGGCAAGCGAGCAGTACTTC.

This clonotype was counted a single time. The J gene is TRBJ1-5, the V gene TRBV30, with 10 bases that match TRBD1. Germline V gene data show CDR1 as GTSNPN and CDR2 as SVGIG (reference sequence). The CDR3 runs to 14 residues. The V gene end was trimmed by 3 bases and the J gene end by 7 bases; junction bases not matched to a gene: 6. The CDR3 protein is CAWRGQGSGQPQHF. CDR3 coding DNA: TGTGCCTGGAGGGGACAGGGGTCGGGGCAGCCCCAGCATTTT. Complete variable domain (other parts from reference TRBV30 and TRBJ1-5): SQTIHQWPATLVQPVGSPLSLECTVEGTSNPNLYWYRQAAGRGLQLLFYSVGIGQISSEVPQNLSASRPQDRQFILSSKKLLLSDSGFYLCAWRGQGSGQPQHFGDGTRLSIL.

This clonotype was picked up a small number of times. One end of the junction does not line up with germline, which may come from a read error. This chain uses TRBV6-5 with TRBJ2-7, with D uncertain. The CDR3 length is 15 residues. Germline lookup yields CDR1 MNHEY and CDR2 SVGAGI. DNA of the CDR3: TGTGCCAGCAGTGACTCCGACACAACCGTCTACGAGCAGTACTTC. Translating gives CASSDSDTTVYEQYF.

This clonotype was observed a handful of times. This sequence joins TRBV4-2 and TRBJ2-5; D not certain. V was clipped by 1 base and J by 5 bases, with 14 bases between them. The V gene's germline CDR1 is LGHNA and CDR2 YNFKEQ. CDR3 length equals 15 residues. The CDR3 is CASSQGGPVGETQYF. For the CDR3, the DNA is TGTGCCAGCAGCCAAGGAGGCCCAGTGGGGGAGACCCAGTACTTC.

The sample holds many counts of this clonotype. The V gene is TRBV5-1, the J gene TRBJ1-2; D remains ambiguous. The germline V and J ends were trimmed by 3 bases and 8 bases, with 17 bases remaining between them. CDR3 length: 14 amino acids. Germline V gene data show CDR1 as SGHRS and CDR2 as YFSETQ. The CDR3 bases are TGCGCCAGCAGCTACCTGGGTGGTTCCCCCGGCTACACCTTC. This codes for CASSYLGGSPGYTF.

V is TRBV4-1 and J is TRBJ2-2; D gene ambiguous. The CDR3 runs to 13 residues. Germline CDR1 MGHRA, CDR2 YSYEKL. V was clipped by 4 bases and J by 6 bases, with 9 bases between them. DNA for the CDR3: TGCGCCAGCAGCCTCGATCAGGCCGGGGAGCTGTTTTTT. Protein: CASSLDQAGELFF.

This clonotype was observed many times. The gene calls are TRBV10-3 and TRBJ1-2, with D uncertain. The V end lost 0 bases, the J end lost 6 bases, and 14 bases lay between the germline ends. The CDR3 sequence is 15 residues long. Germline CDR1 is ENHRY and CDR2 is SYGVKD. This CDR3 reads CAISESSRIHDGYTF. The CDR3 nucleotides read TGTGCCATCAGTGAGTCGAGTAGGATACACGATGGCTACACCTTC.

This clonotype appeared a single time. V usage is TRBV7-2 and J usage is TRBJ2-7; D is unclear. The CDR3 loop spans 13 amino acids. With 0 bases removed from V and 7 bases from J, the gap between germline ends came to 10 bases. Germline lookup yields CDR1 SGHTA and CDR2 FQGNSA. CDR3 sequence: CASSLASAEEQYF. CDR3 coding DNA: TGTGCCAGCAGCTTAGCGTCGGCGGAGGAGCAGTACTTC. Full variable domain (missing parts from reference TRBV7-2 and TRBJ2-7): GAGVSQSPSNKVTEKGKDVELRCDPISGHTALYWYRQSLGQGLEFLIYFQGNSAPDKSGLPSDRFSAERTGGSVSTLTIQRTQQEDSAVYLCASSLASAEEQYFGPGTRLTVT.

The chain joins TRBV5-4 to TRBJ2-2, with 11 nucleotides matching TRBD2. V was pared by 0 bases and J by 5 bases, with 9 bases of the junction left unmatched. The germline CDR1 and CDR2 sequences are SGHNT and YYREEE (reference sequence). This CDR3 is 18 amino acids long. The CDR3 protein is CASSLELAGGPVTGELFF. As DNA, the CDR3 is TGTGCCAGCAGCTTGGAATTAGCGGGAGGGCCAGTGACCGGGGAGCTGTTTTTT.

This clonotype has just one count. This sequence joins TRBV6-2 or TRBV6-3 and TRBJ2-2; 7 nucleotides align to TRBD1. The V and J ends lost 6 bases and 5 bases, in that order; junction bases with no gene match: 15. Germline V gene lookup returns CDR1 MNHEY and CDR2 SVGEGT. The CDR3 totals 17 residues. The chain's CDR3 is CASRPDRATNWTGELFF. CDR3 nucleotides: TGTGCCAGCAGGCCCGACAGGGCTACGAATTGGACCGGGGAGCTGTTTTTT.

V gene TRBV10-3 combines with J gene TRBJ2-7, with a tentative D call TRBD1 (5 bases). Germline V lookup: CDR1 ENHRY, CDR2 SYGVKD. V lost 2 bases and J 8 bases, leaving 10 bases between the germline ends. CDR3 size: 12 residues. The CDR3 DNA follows: TGTGCCATCAGTGAGGCAGGGAATCAGCAGTACTTC. Translating it yields CAISEAGNQQYF.

V and J are TRBV15 and TRBJ1-2, with D tentatively TRBD1 (6 bases). CDR1 and CDR2 from the germline V gene are LNHNV and YYDKDF (reference sequence). The V end was cut by 6 bases, the J end by 6 bases, with 20 bases between. This CDR3 has 15 amino acids. CDR3 in DNA: TGTGCCACCAGAACAGAAGGGGGGGGCACTGATGGCTACACCTTC. Translated, it gives CATRTEGGGTDGYTF.

Ten or more counts support this clonotype. The V and J genes are TRBV10-3 and TRBJ1-4; D uncertain. The V end was cut by 4 bases, the J end by 7 bases, with 7 bases between. Germline V gives CDR1 ENHRY, CDR2 SYGVKD. The CDR3 covers 12 residues. The DNA of the CDR3 is TGTGCCATCAGTGGGGGAGGTGAAAAACTGTTTTTT. Protein: CAISGGGEKLFF.

The J gene is TRBJ2-7, the V gene TRBV7-9; maybe TRBD2 (6 bases). Trimming took 1 base from V and 3 from J, leaving 16 bases between them. CDR3 length: 16 residues. The germline gives CDR1 SEHNR, CDR2 FQNEAQ (reference sequence). The CDR3 loop is CASSLDGPGLLYEQYF. The CDR3 DNA reads as TGTGCCAGCAGCTTAGATGGCCCGGGACTCCTCTACGAGCAGTACTTC.

The chain combines TRBV2 with TRBJ2-7; the D is unclear. Trimming stripped 5 bases from V and 0 bases from J, with 17 bases between. The germline CDR1 and CDR2 sequences are SNHLY and FYNNEI. The CDR3 runs to 16 residues. In nucleotides, the CDR3 is TGTGCCAGCAGTTCCGCGGACGTGACGAGCTCCTACGAGCAGTACTTC. Translating it yields CASSSADVTSSYEQYF. Supplemented by reference TRBV2 and TRBJ2-7, the full variable domain reads EPEVTQTPSHQVTQMGQEVILRCVPISNHLYFYWYRQILGQKVEFLVSFYNNEISEKSEIFDDQFSVERPDGSNFTLKIRSTKLEDSAMYFCASSSADVTSSYEQYFGPGTRLTVT.

In this sample, this clonotype turned up a few times. The chain is built from TRBV19 and TRBJ2-7; D tentatively fits TRBD1 or TRBD2 (6 bases each). The CDR3 has 14 residues. In germline, CDR1 is LNHDA, CDR2 SQIVND (reference sequence). V gave up 9 bases and J gave up 5 bases, with 20 bases separating them. The CDR3 bases are TGTGCCAGCAGTTTATTAGGGGGGTTGAACGAGCAGTACTTC. Translated: CASSLLGGLNEQYF.

This clonotype was observed many times. The J gene is TRBJ1-6, the V gene TRBV20-1, with D unresolved. V was clipped by 0 bases and J by 0 bases, with 9 bases between them. The CDR3 is 16 residues long. CDR1 is DFQATT and CDR2 is SNEGSKA in the germline V gene (reference sequence). CDR3 in amino acids: CSARDPGSSYNSPLHF. CDR3 sequence (DNA): TGCAGTGCTAGAGATCCCGGGAGCTCCTATAATTCACCCCTCCACTTT.